The clone carrying this T cell receptor beta chain was counted at least ten times. Its antigen is still unknown. Per sample, a minimum of 6.5 million PBMCs were isolated. Total RNA was extracted at no less than 5 micrograms per sample. The data were obtained in a study of blood T cells in healthy people across ages. General study results and limits: Percentage of naive T cells showed a strong correlation with TCR beta diversity. Greater diversity and more naive CD4+ cells were seen in long-lived donors than in aged donors.

Trimming left V 5 bases short and J 0 bases short, with 11 bases between. Germline CDR1 is SNHLY and CDR2 is FYNNEI. The CDR3 loop spans 15 amino acids. The use of a sample-barcoded 5' primer and a J-beta primer mix characterized a second PCR of roughly 6 to 11 cycles. TCRdb reprocessed the 5' RACE reads via MiXCR and lists one record per CDR3 protein. This sample yields 590,000 or so distinct CDR3 sequences, of which approximately 30% are seen a single time; 15% to 17% belongs to the top ten. This clonotype was obtained from an elderly woman in good health. This chain links TRBV2 with TRBJ1-5; D is ambiguous. Sequencing was carried out using blood. The DNA for the CDR3 is TGTGCCAGCAGTCAGCTCGGGAGTAGCAATCAGCCCCAGCATTTT. It is translated as CASSQLGSSNQPQHF.